Sequencing of this T cell receptor beta chain was carried out in a study of blood T cell repertoires in COVID-19. V dropped 6 bases and J dropped 2; count of bases not matched to a gene: 5. Germline-derived CDR1 and CDR2 are LNHDA and SQIVND (reference sequence). CDR3 size: 14 residues. Original methodology: Amplified reference gene primers provided the basis for estimating nucleated cell counts. This table comes from immunoSEQ multiplex PCR, and its TCRdb copy is limited to in-frame clones, with some not included. The DNA gave D and trimming, while V, J and clone size come from that table. The profile shows a few hundred thousand clones, around 82% of them singletons.

This sequence originates from a man aged 45-65 years who had recovered from COVID-19. The chain combines TRBV19 with TRBJ2-7; 9 positions match TRBD2. The material sequenced was PBMCs or T cells enriched from blood (not recorded which). The DNA of the CDR3 is TGTGCCAGTAGGGCGGGAGGGATCCCCTACGAGCAGTACTTC. It encodes CASRAGGIPYEQYF. Full variable domain (remainder filled in from reference TRBV19 and TRBJ2-7): DGGITQSPKYLFRKEGQNVTLSCEQNLNHDAMYWYRQDPGQGLRLIYYSQIVNDFQKGDIAEGYSVSREKKESFPLTVTSAQKNPTAFYLCASRAGGIPYEQYFGPGTRLTVT.